This TCR beta chain comes out of a study of OX40 agonist ivuxolimab in advanced cancers. About the study: Patients in the trial were receiving intravenous ivuxolimab every 2 weeks, at doses of 0.01 to 10 mg/kg. Partial responses, seen in three patients, involved one hepatocellular carcinoma and two cutaneous melanomas. Points from the study as a whole: Certain nonresponders likewise exhibited a low normalized T-cell clonal expansion.

The V gene end was trimmed by 6 bases and the J gene end by 5 bases; junction bases not matched to a gene: 5. From germline, CDR1 is WNHNN and CDR2 SYGVQD (reference sequence). The CDR3 spans 13 residues. The method was immunoSEQ multiplex PCR; TCRdb's version includes in-frame clones alone and lacks a portion of them. The table records tens of thousands of clones, roughly 83% of them present only once. About this clone: Its antigen is currently unknown.

The starting material was CD4+ or CD8+ T cells sorted from blood, obtained in a trial of the OX40 agonist ivuxolimab. The chain recombines TRBV10-1 with TRBJ1-1; the match to TRBD1 covers 8 bases. The clonotype originates from an adult with an advanced solid tumor such as melanoma, head and neck, liver or kidney cancer. The CDR3 nucleotides read TGCGCCAGCAGGGACAGGGTGAGGACTGAAGCTTTCTTT. Protein: CASRDRVRTEAFF.